Listed below are T cell receptor beta chains from one sample, sequenced in a study of identical twins. MiXCR, applied by TCRdb to the 5' RACE reads, yields one record per CDR3 protein. The sample includes 1.5 million to 2 million distinct CDR3 sequences, around a third of them seen just once. Material: cord blood. These receptors originate from a newborn girl in good health. The CDR3 runs from the conserved cysteine through the conserved F or W. The order of the fields is clone size, D gene, J gene, V gene, CDR3 DNA, CDR3 protein. D genes are given only for firm matches. Clone size is given for some rows only: seen once, a few or many times, or a class if the clone is expanded.

few,TRBD2,TRBJ2-1,TRBV12-5,TGTGCTAGTGGTTTGGGCCTAGCGGCCTCCTACAATGAGCAGTTCTTC,CASGLGLAASYNEQFF
-,TRBD2,TRBJ2-3,TRBV7-8,TGTGCCAGCAGCTACCCAGCGGGGGGGGACACAGATACGCAGTATTTT,CASSYPAGGDTDTQYF
-,TRBD2,TRBJ2-2,TRBV5-1,TGCGCCAGCAGCTTGGCGACTAGCGGACCCTCGGGGGAGCTGTTTTTT,CASSLATSGPSGELFF
-,-,TRBJ1-6,TRBV28,TGTGCCAGCAGTTTATCGGGCAGGCTTAATTCACCCCTCCACTTT,CASSLSGRLNSPLHF
once,-,TRBJ2-7,TRBV5-1,TGCGCCAGCAGCTTGCCCGGGGAAGGCAGCTACGAGCAGTACTTC,CASSLPGEGSYEQYF
few,-,TRBJ2-7,TRBV7-7,TGTGCTAGCAGCTTAGCCCCGGCGGGCGAGCAGTACTTC,CASSLAPAGEQYF
-,-,TRBJ2-5,TRBV28,TGTGCCAGCAGTTTATCTTCCCTAGCGAGCAATGAGCAGTACTTC,CASSLSSLASNEQYF
few,-,TRBJ1-5,TRBV28,TGTGCCAGCAGTTTTCCGTATAGCAATCAGCCCCAGCATTTT,CASSFPYSNQPQHF
-,-,TRBJ2-3,TRBV25-1,TGTGCCAGCAGTGAATGGGGCCTGAAAGATACGCAGTATTTT,CASSEWGLKDTQYF
-,-,TRBJ2-1,TRBV11-2,TGTGCCAGCAGCCATAGGAGGGGGAGCTCCTACAATGAGCAGTTCTTC,CASSHRRGSSYNEQFF
-,-,TRBJ1-1,TRBV5-1,TGCGCCAGCAGCTTGGTTCCGACTGTGAACACTGAAGCTTTCTTT,CASSLVPTVNTEAFF
few,TRBD2,TRBJ2-7,TRBV28,TGTGCCAGCAACCCGACTAGCGGGAGTGTCTACGAGCAGTACTTC,CASNPTSGSVYEQYF
few,-,TRBJ2-7,TRBV20-1,TGCAGTGCTAGAGATTTGAGGGAGTCCACCTACGAGCAGTACTTC,CSARDLRESTYEQYF
-,-,TRBJ1-6,TRBV6-1,TGTGCCAGCAGCCGTGGGCAGGGACTCTATAATTCACCCCTCCACTTT,CASSRGQGLYNSPLHF
-,-,TRBJ2-5,TRBV28,TGTGCCAGCAGTTCCCCCCAAAGGGTGCAGTACTTC,CASSSPQRVQYF
many,-,TRBJ2-1,TRBV5-1,TGCGCCAGCAAAGTGATCACGGAGGGGGGCTACAATGAGCAGTTCTTC,CASKVITEGGYNEQFF
few,TRBD1,TRBJ2-3,TRBV29-1,TGCAGCGGGACAGGCCCCACAGATACGCAGTATTTT,CSGTGPTDTQYF
-,-,TRBJ2-7,TRBV2,TGTGCCAGCAGCCCTGCGGGATCTAAGTACTTC,CASSPAGSKYF
few,-,TRBJ2-7,TRBV20-1,TGCAGTGCTATAGGGGACGGAACCTACGAGCAGTACTTC,CSAIGDGTYEQYF
few,-,TRBJ2-3,TRBV28,TGTGCCAGCAGTCCTCCGGGACTCCTCACAGATACGCAGTATTTT,CASSPPGLLTDTQYF
-,TRBD1,TRBJ1-6,TRBV5-5,TGTGCCAGCAACCCCCCCGACCCAGGGACAGCAAGCTCCTATAATTCACCCCTCCACTTT,CASNPPDPGTASSYNSPLHF
-,-,TRBJ2-5,TRBV25-1,TGTGCCAGCAGTGGAGGACACCTGGCCGGGACCCAAGAGACCCAGTACTTC,CASSGGHLAGTQETQYF
-,-,TRBJ2-2,TRBV5-1,TGCGCCAGCAGCTTGCGATTAAACATGTATACGAACACCGGGGAGCTGTTTTTT,CASSLRLNMYTNTGELFF
-,-,TRBJ1-2,TRBV4-1,TGCGCCAGCAGCCAAGATTGGCGGGGAAACTATGGCTACACCTTC,CASSQDWRGNYGYTF
few,-,TRBJ2-1,TRBV7-2,TGTGCCAGCAGCTCAAAGGGGCTACAGGGAAATGAGCAGTTCTTC,CASSSKGLQGNEQFF
few,-,TRBJ2-1,TRBV7-2,TGTGCCAGCAGCCTCCTTGTCGGGATTGTCGTCTACAATGAGCAGTTCTTC,CASSLLVGIVVYNEQFF
-,TRBD2,TRBJ2-3,TRBV20-1,TGCAGTGCTAGGTCGCGGGAGGGCACTAGCACAGATACGCAGTATTTT,CSARSREGTSTDTQYF
few,-,TRBJ2-1,TRBV12-3/TRBV12-4,TGTGCCAGCAGTTTATTACAACGATCCTACAATGAGCAGTTCTTC,CASSLLQRSYNEQFF
-,-,TRBJ1-2,TRBV12-3/TRBV12-4,TGTGCCAGCAGTTTACAGGCAGGAAACTATGGCTACACCTTC,CASSLQAGNYGYTF
few,-,TRBJ1-5,TRBV6-6,TGTGCCAGCAATATACTGCCCCCAGGGAATAGCAATCAGCCCCAGCATTTT,CASNILPPGNSNQPQHF
once,TRBD1,TRBJ2-5,TRBV29-1,TGCAGCGTTGCCGGACAGGGGCGGGTGAAGACCCAGTACTTC,CSVAGQGRVKTQYF
-,-,TRBJ2-5,TRBV20-1,TGCAGTGCTAGATACGGGTTGGTGTTGTACAATGAGCAGTACTTC,CSARYGLVLYNEQYF
once,TRBD2,TRBJ2-7,TRBV29-1,TGCAGCGTTGAACTAGCGGGGAGCAAGCAGTACTTC,CSVELAGSKQYF
-,TRBD1,TRBJ1-5,TRBV20-1,TGCAGTGCTTGGGGACAGGGAGGGGGTCAGCCCCAGCATTTT,CSAWGQGGGQPQHF
-,-,TRBJ2-6,TRBV28,TGTGCCAGCAGCCCCCTAGGGGCTGGGGCCAACGTCCTGACTTTC,CASSPLGAGANVLTF
-,-,TRBJ1-5,TRBV9,TGTGCCAGCAGCGTAGTGAGAAAGAAATACCAGCCCCAGCATTTT,CASSVVRKKYQPQHF
few,-,TRBJ2-5,TRBV20-1,TGCAGTGCTCGAAAGACAGACCAAGAGACCCAGTACTTC,CSARKTDQETQYF
-,-,TRBJ2-1,TRBV11-2,TGTGCCAGCAGCTTATTGCGTCAGGGGTATGAGCAGTTCTTC,CASSLLRQGYEQFF
few,TRBD2,TRBJ2-7,TRBV6-6,TGTGCCAGCAGTTACTCCGGACTAGCGGGGGCGCCGTACTTC,CASSYSGLAGAPYF
-,TRBD1,TRBJ2-4,TRBV6-6,TGTGCCAGCAGAAAAAGCACGGGACAGGGGGCGGTGCAGTACTTC,CASRKSTGQGAVQYF
few,TRBD1,TRBJ1-1,TRBV7-2,TGTGCCAGCAGCTTAGCTCGGACAGGCACTGAAGCTTTCTTT,CASSLARTGTEAFF
-,-,TRBJ2-7,TRBV7-8,TGTGCCAGCAGCTTACGTCCCCCGAGCTCCTACGAGCAGTACTTC,CASSLRPPSSYEQYF
few,-,TRBJ1-4,TRBV21-1,TGTGCCAGCAGCAAAGTAGGCGACAGGGGGGATGAAAAACTGTTTTTT,CASSKVGDRGDEKLFF
-,TRBD2,TRBJ2-1,TRBV3-1,TGTGCCAGCAGCCAAGAGCGGGAGCACAATGAGCAGTTCTTC,CASSQEREHNEQFF
-,TRBD1,TRBJ1-2,TRBV6-2/TRBV6-3,TGTGCCAGCAGTTACTGGGGCGTGACAGGGGCCCCGAATGGCTACACCTTC,CASSYWGVTGAPNGYTF
-,TRBD2,TRBJ2-7,TRBV6-1,TGTGCCAGCAGAGGGACTAGCCCTCACTCCTACGAGCAGTACTTC,CASRGTSPHSYEQYF
few,-,TRBJ1-2,TRBV12-3/TRBV12-4,TGTGCCAGCAGTTTGAAAAGGCGACCGTCTATGGGTTACACCTTC,CASSLKRRPSMGYTF
-,TRBD1,TRBJ2-5,TRBV12-3/TRBV12-4,TGTGCCAGCAGTTTAGGGAACAGGGGGGCCCAGTACTTC,CASSLGNRGAQYF
-,TRBD2,TRBJ2-3,TRBV20-1,TGCAGTGCTCATAGCGGGGGGGTATGGGGTACGCAGTATTTT,CSAHSGGVWGTQYF
once,-,TRBJ2-7,TRBV13,TGTGCCAGCAGCTTTCGTAGAGAACCCTACGAGCAGTACTTC,CASSFRREPYEQYF
few,-,TRBJ2-5,TRBV11-2,TGTGCCAGCAGCTTAGGGACTTTTTTGAAAGAGACCCAGTACTTC,CASSLGTFLKETQYF
-,-,TRBJ1-5,TRBV6-6,TGTGCCAGCAGTTACGGCCTGGTCTCGACCCAGCATTTT,CASSYGLVSTQHF
many,-,TRBJ1-2,TRBV27,TGTGCCAGCAGTTTAGGGGGACACCTTAACTATGGCTACACCTTC,CASSLGGHLNYGYTF
-,-,TRBJ2-1,TRBV10-3,TGTGCCATCAGGACTAGTAATCTTGAGCAGTTCTTC,CAIRTSNLEQFF
few,-,TRBJ2-3,TRBV20-1,TGCAGTGCGCGGGCACCCTCTAGCACAGATACGCAGTATTTT,CSARAPSSTDTQYF
-,-,TRBJ1-1,TRBV14,TGTGCCAGCAGCCAAGCTCCGACAGGATCGACTGAAGCTTTCTTT,CASSQAPTGSTEAFF
once,TRBD2,TRBJ2-2,TRBV30,TGTGCCTGGACGGGGGGGCCGGCCACCGGGGAGCTGTTTTTT,CAWTGGPATGELFF
many,TRBD2,TRBJ2-5,TRBV20-1,TGCAGTGCTAGACTAGCGGGCCAAGAGACCCAGTACTTC,CSARLAGQETQYF
few,-,TRBJ2-1,TRBV11-2,TGTGCCAGCAGCCAACTCAGGGCTAGTTCGGGTCCGCATGAGCAGTTCTTC,CASSQLRASSGPHEQFF
-,TRBD1,TRBJ2-1,TRBV7-2,TGTGCCAGCAGCTTTGGATTATGGGGACAGGGCCACAATGAGCAGTTCTTC,CASSFGLWGQGHNEQFF